The source of this T cell receptor beta chain is a study of T cell responses to AZD1222 COVID-19 vaccine. Whole-study results and caveats: Baseline seropositivity characterized only a handful of AZD1222 recipients. Repertoire sampling occurred only after the peak T cell response.

Sequenced by immunoSEQ multiplex PCR; TCRdb stores in-frame clones only, minus some. Of 85,000 to 130,000 clones detected, roughly 87% appear once; the ten largest clones hold roughly 8%. Germline loops: CDR1 SEHNR, CDR2 FQNEAQ (reference sequence). CDR3 size: 16 residues. The V end lost 1 base, the J end lost 6 bases, and 16 bases lay between the germline ends. To note about this clone: Its antigen is not identified.

This chain links TRBV7-9 with TRBJ2-1; possibly TRBD1 for D (5 bases). This receptor was obtained from an adult who received the AZD1222 COVID-19 vaccine. Sequenced material: peripheral blood, taken 28 days after the second AZD1222 dose. The CDR3 DNA sequence: TGTGCCAGCAGCTTAGAAGTCAGGGAATTTGGCAATGAGCAGTTCTTC. This encodes CASSLEVREFGNEQFF. The entire variable domain, with the rest obtained from reference TRBV7-9 and TRBJ2-1, is as follows: DTGVSQNPRHKITKRGQNVTFRCDPISEHNRLYWYRQTLGQGPEFLTYFQNEAQLEKSRLLSDRFSAERPKGSFSTLEIQRTEQGDSAMYLCASSLEVREFGNEQFFGPGTRLTVL.